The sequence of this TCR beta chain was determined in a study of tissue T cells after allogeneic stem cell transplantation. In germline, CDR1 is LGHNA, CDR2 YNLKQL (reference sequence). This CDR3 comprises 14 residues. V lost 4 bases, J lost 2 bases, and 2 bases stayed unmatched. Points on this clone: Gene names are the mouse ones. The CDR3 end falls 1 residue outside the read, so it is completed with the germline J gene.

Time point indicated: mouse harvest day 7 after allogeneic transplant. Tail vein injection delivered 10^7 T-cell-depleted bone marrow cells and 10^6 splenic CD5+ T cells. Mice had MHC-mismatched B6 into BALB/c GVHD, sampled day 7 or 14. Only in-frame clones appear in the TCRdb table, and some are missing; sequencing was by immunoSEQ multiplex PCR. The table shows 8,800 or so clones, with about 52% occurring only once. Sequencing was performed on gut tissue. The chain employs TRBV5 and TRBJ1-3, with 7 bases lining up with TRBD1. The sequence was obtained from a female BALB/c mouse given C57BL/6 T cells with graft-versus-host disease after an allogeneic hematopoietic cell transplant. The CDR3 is CASSPTGTGNTLYF. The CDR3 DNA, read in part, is TGTGCCAGCAGCCCGACAGGGACTGGAAATACGCTCTAT.